This entry lists 13 T cell receptor beta chains sequenced from one sample in a study of OX40 agonist ivuxolimab in advanced cancers. Assay: immunoSEQ multiplex PCR; the TCRdb copy retains only in-frame clones and omits some. The table shows 70,000 or so clones, with around 90% occurring only once. Sequences were derived from CD4+ or CD8+ T cells sorted from blood, sampled in a trial of the OX40 agonist ivuxolimab. Source of these receptors: an adult with an advanced solid tumor such as melanoma, head and neck, liver or kidney cancer.

The rearrangement links TRBV9 to TRBJ1-1, with D possibly TRBD1 on 6 matching bases. The CDR3 has 15 amino acids. CDR1 is SGDLS and CDR2 is YYNGEE in the germline V gene. Trimming stripped 5 bases from V and 0 bases from J, with 14 bases between. The CDR3 sequence: CASSPSGTLNTEAFF. CDR3 sequence (DNA): TGTGCCAGCAGTCCTAGTGGGACACTGAACACTGAAGCTTTCTTT. The full variable domain, rest sourced from reference TRBV9 and TRBJ1-1, is DSGVTQTPKHLITATGQRVTLRCSPRSGDLSVYWYQQSLDQGLQFLIQYYNGEERAKGNILERFSAQQFPDLHSELNLSSLELGDSALYFCASSPSGTLNTEAFFGQGTRLTVV.

This clone was found once. The chain combines TRBV12-2 with TRBJ1-1; TRBD1 is taken as the D call from the table, unchecked against the DNA. TRBV12-2 is a documented pseudogene. CDR3 length equals 16 residues. CDR3 coding DNA: TGTGCAAGTCGCTTAGCCCGACAGGGGAAGGACACTGAAGCTTTCTTT. Protein: CASRLARQGKDTEAFF.

The J gene is TRBJ2-3, the V gene TRBV19, with no clear D. This CDR3 contains 12 residues. V shed 6 bases and J shed 2 bases, with 6 bases lying between them. CDR1 is LNHDA and CDR2 is SQIVND in the germline V gene (reference sequence). The CDR3 here is CASRSYTDTQYF. The CDR3 coding sequence is TGTGCCAGTAGAAGCTACACAGATACGCAGTATTTT.

This clone has just a few counts. The rearrangement links TRBV11-2 to TRBJ2-7, with 10 bases fitting TRBD1. V lost 5 bases to trimming and J lost 5 bases; unmatched junction nucleotides: 6. The CDR3 runs 14 residues. Germline values: CDR1 SGHAT, CDR2 FQNNGV. CDR3 sequence (DNA): TGTGCCAGCAGCCAAACGACAGGGGGCAACGAGCAGTACTTC. Translating gives CASSQTTGGNEQYF.

The rearrangement uses TRBV2 and TRBJ2-7; 11 positions agree with TRBD1. CDR1 is SNHLY, CDR2 FYNNEI, per germline. CDR3 length: 18 residues. The V segment lost 2 bases and the J segment 1 base; nucleotides outside the gene matches: 10. The CDR3 region has the DNA TGTGCCAGCAGTGAACAGGCTAGGGGACAGGGGGTTTCCTACGAGCAGTACTTC. Its translation is CASSEQARGQGVSYEQYF.

This clone has a handful of counts. The chain recombines TRBV5-6 with TRBJ2-1, with D possibly matching TRBD1 (6 bases). The length of the CDR3 is 15 residues. V shed 0 bases and J shed 6 bases, with 13 bases lying between them. From germline, CDR1 is SGHDT and CDR2 YYEEEE. Here the CDR3 reads CASSLAKTGFNEQFF. The CDR3 region has the DNA TGTGCCAGCAGCTTGGCCAAGACAGGTTTCAATGAGCAGTTCTTC.

The chain employs TRBV7-3 and TRBJ2-1; unclear D gene. CDR3 length equals 11 residues. V dropped 3 bases and J dropped 15 bases, with 12 bases sitting between them. Germline CDR1 is SGHTA and CDR2 is FQGTGA. The CDR3 nucleotides read TGTGCCAGCAGCTTGAGTGGTGGTCTGTTCTTC. Amino acids: CASSLSGGLFF.

The chain links TRBV5-5 to TRBJ1-1, with TRBD1 matching 8 bases. Germline loops: CDR1 SGHKS, CDR2 YYEKEE (reference sequence). The CDR3 extends over 16 amino acids. The J segment lost 0 bases and the V segment lost 0 bases, leaving 4 bases of the junction unmatched. Here the CDR3 reads CASSLVRGRMNTEAFF. The CDR3 DNA is TGTGCCAGCAGCTTGGTCAGGGGGCGGATGAACACTGAAGCTTTCTTT.

V usage is TRBV5-1 and J usage is TRBJ2-7; D remains ambiguous. In germline, CDR1 is SGHRS, CDR2 YFSETQ. The CDR3 has 13 residues. The V gene lost 1 base and the J gene lost 6 bases, with 11 bases spanning the gap. CDR3 sequence: CASSLNSRSEQYF. The DNA of the CDR3 is TGCGCCAGCAGCTTGAACAGCCGGAGCGAGCAGTACTTC.

This sequence joins TRBV5-1 and TRBJ1-1; D is undetermined. Germline CDR1 is SGHRS and CDR2 is YFSETQ. V was trimmed by 0 bases and J by 0 bases, leaving 12 bases between them. The CDR3 totals 16 residues. CDR3 bases: TGCGCCAGCAGCTTGGCAGGACCCGCCATGAACACTGAAGCTTTCTTT. As protein: CASSLAGPAMNTEAFF.

This chain joins TRBV5-5 and TRBJ1-4; the match to TRBD1 covers 7 bases. The ends lost 1 base at V and 8 bases at J; junction bases unmatched: 2. This CDR3 region has 13 residues. The V gene's germline CDR1 is SGHKS and CDR2 YYEKEE (reference sequence). The CDR3 sequence: CASSLRGHEKLFF. The CDR3 DNA sequence: TGTGCCAGCAGCTTGAGGGGGCACGAAAAACTGTTTTTT.

Comments on this clone: The junction differs from germline at one of its ends, possibly a read error. The chain couples TRBV5-4 to TRBJ1-1; maybe TRBD1 (5 bases). In germline, CDR1 is SGHNT, CDR2 YYREEE (reference sequence). The CDR3 covers 14 residues. This CDR3 reads CASSQVNQGTEAFF. In DNA, the CDR3 is TGCGCCAGCAGCCAAGTCAACCAGGGCACTGAAGCTTTCTTT. The full variable domain, its missing parts supplied by reference TRBV5-4 and TRBJ1-1, is ETGVTQSPTHLIKTRGQQVTLRCSSQSGHNTVSWYQQALGQGPQFIFQYYREEENGRGNFPPRFSGLQFPNYSSELNVNALELDDSALYLCASSQVNQGTEAFFGQGTRLTVV.

This sequence joins TRBV30 and TRBJ2-7; possibly TRBD1 or TRBD2 for D (7 bases each). The germline V and J ends were trimmed by 4 bases and 2 bases, with 15 bases remaining between them. CDR3 length equals 14 residues. Germline V gene data show CDR1 as GTSNPN and CDR2 as SVGIG (reference sequence). CDR3 sequence (DNA): TGTGCCTGGACCCAGCAGGGGGGGGCCTACGAGCAGTACTTC. This gives the protein CAWTQQGGAYEQYF.